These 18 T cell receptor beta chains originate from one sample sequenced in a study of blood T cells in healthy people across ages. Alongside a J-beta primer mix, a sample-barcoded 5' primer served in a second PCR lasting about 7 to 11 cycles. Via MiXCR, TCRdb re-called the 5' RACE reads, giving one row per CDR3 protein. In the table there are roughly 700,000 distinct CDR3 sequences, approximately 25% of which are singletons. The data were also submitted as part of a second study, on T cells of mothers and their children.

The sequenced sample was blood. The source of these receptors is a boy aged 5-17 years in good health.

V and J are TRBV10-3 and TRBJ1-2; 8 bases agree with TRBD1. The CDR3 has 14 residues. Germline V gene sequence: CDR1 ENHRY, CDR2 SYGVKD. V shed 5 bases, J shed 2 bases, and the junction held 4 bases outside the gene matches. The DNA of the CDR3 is TGTGCCATCAGTACGGGACAGGCCAACTATGGCTACACCTTC. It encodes CAISTGQANYGYTF.

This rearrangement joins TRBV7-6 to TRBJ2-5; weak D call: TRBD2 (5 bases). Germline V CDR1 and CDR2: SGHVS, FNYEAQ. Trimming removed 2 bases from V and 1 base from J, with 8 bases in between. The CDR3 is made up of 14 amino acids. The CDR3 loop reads CASSLLAVQETQYF. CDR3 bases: TGTGCCAGCAGCTTACTAGCCGTCCAAGAGACCCAGTACTTC.

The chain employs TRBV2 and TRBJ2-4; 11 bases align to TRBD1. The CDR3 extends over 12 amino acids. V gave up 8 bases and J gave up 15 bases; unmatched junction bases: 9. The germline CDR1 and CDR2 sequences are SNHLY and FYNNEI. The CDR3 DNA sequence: TGTGCCAGCGGAGGGACAGGGGGAGTTCGGTACTTC. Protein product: CASGGTGGVRYF.

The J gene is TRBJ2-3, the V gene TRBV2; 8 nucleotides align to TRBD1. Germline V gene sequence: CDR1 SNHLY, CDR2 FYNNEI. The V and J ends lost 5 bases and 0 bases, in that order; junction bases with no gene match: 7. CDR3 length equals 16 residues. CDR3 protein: CASSSRQGPSTDTQYF. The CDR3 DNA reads TGTGCCAGCAGTTCGCGACAGGGGCCTAGCACAGATACGCAGTATTTT.

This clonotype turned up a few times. The CDR3 is CASNLGHNYGYTF. CDR3 in DNA: TGTGCCAGCAACTTGGGTCACAACTATGGCTACACCTTC. The chain couples TRBV28 to TRBJ1-2, with D uncertain. CDR1 is MDHEN and CDR2 is SYDVKM in the germline V gene. Trimming pared 7 bases from V and 2 bases from J, leaving 11 bases between. The CDR3 has 13 amino acids.

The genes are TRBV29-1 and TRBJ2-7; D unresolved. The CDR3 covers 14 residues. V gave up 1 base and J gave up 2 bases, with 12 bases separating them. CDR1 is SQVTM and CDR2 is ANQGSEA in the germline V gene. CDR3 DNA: TGCAGCGTTGAAGGGGCGGACGGAACCTACGAGCAGTACTTC. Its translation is CSVEGADGTYEQYF.

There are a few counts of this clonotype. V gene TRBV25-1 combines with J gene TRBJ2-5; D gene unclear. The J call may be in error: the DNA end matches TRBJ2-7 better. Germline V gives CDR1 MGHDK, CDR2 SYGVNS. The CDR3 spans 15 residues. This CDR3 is CASSDFHASSYEQYF. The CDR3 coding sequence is TGTGCCAGCAGTGACTTCCATGCCAGCTCCTACGAGCAGTACTTC.

The CDR3 loop reads CSVEELKSGRTDTQYF. The CDR3 nucleotides are TGCAGCGTTGAAGAGTTAAAGAGCGGGAGAACAGATACGCAGTATTTT. This chain links TRBV29-1 with TRBJ2-3; 8 nucleotides align to TRBD2. Germline CDR1 reads SQVTM; CDR2 reads ANQGSEA. J gave up 3 bases and V 0 bases, and 8 bases lay outside the gene matches. CDR3 length: 16 residues.

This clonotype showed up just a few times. CDR3: CASSDTGLAQETQYF. CDR3 nucleotides: TGCGCCAGCAGTGATACCGGACTAGCCCAAGAGACCCAGTACTTC. The chain combines TRBV10-1 with TRBJ2-5, with TRBD2 matching 8 bases. J was trimmed by 1 base and V by 3 bases; bases with no gene match: 4. The CDR3 covers 15 residues. CDR1 is WNHNN and CDR2 is SYGVQD in the germline V gene (reference sequence).

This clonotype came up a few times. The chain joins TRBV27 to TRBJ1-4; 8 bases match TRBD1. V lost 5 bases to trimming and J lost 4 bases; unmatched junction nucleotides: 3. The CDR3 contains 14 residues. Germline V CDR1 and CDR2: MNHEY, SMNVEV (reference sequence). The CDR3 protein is CASSRDRLNEKLFF. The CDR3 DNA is TGTGCCAGCAGTCGGGACAGGCTTAATGAAAAACTGTTTTTT.

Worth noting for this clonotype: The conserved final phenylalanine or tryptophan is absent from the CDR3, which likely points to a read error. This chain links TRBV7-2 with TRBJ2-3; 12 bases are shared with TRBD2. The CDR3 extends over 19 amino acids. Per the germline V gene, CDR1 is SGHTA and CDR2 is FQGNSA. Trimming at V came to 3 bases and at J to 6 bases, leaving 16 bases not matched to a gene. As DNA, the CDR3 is TGTGCCAGCAGCTTGGTCGGCGTCGGGCTAGCGGGGGGGGCGGATACGCAGTATCTT. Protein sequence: CASSLVGVGLAGGADTQYL.

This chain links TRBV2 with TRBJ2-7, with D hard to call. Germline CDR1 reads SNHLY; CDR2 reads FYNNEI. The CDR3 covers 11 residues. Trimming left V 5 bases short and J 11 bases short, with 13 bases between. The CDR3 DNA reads TGTGCCAGCAGTTCCTCCTCCGCGGAGTACTTC. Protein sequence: CASSSSSAEYF.

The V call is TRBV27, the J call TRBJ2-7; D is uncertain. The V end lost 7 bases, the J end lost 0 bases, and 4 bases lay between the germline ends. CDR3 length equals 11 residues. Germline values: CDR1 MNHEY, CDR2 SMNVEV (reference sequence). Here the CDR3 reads CASKSSYEQYF. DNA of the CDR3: TGTGCCAGCAAATCCTCCTACGAGCAGTACTTC.

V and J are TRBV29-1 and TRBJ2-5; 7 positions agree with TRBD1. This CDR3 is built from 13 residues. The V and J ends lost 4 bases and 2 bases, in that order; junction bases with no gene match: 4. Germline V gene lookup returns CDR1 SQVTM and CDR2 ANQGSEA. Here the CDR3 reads CSVARGQQETQYF. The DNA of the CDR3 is TGCAGCGTTGCAAGGGGACAGCAAGAGACCCAGTACTTC.

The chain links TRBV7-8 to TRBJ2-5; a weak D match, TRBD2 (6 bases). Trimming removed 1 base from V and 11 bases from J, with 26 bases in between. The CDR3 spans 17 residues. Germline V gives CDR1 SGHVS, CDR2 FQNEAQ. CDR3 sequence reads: CASSLVSWDLVRGEQYF. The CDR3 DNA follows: TGTGCCAGCAGCTTAGTTTCGTGGGACTTGGTACGTGGTGAGCAGTACTTC.

In DNA form, the CDR3 reads TGCGCCACCGATAGCGGGGGGTCCCTCTCCTACGAGCAGTACTTC. It specifies CATDSGGSLSYEQYF. V and J are TRBV5-1 and TRBJ2-7, with 10 bases identical to TRBD2. The CDR3 totals 15 residues. Unmatched junction bases numbered 9, after V lost 9 bases and J lost 0 bases. The V gene's germline CDR1 is SGHRS and CDR2 YFSETQ.

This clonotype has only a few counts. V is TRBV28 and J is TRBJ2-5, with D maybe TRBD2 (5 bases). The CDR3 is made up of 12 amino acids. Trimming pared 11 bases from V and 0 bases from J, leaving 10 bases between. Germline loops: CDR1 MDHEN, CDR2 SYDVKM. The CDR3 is CAARGNQETQYF. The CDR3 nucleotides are TGTGCCGCTCGAGGGAACCAAGAGACCCAGTACTTC. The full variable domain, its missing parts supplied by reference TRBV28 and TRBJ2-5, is DVKVTQSSRYLVKRTGEKVFLECVQDMDHENMFWYRQDPGLGLRLIYFSYDVKMKEKGDIPEGYSVSREKKERFSLILESASTNQTSMYLCAARGNQETQYFGPGTRLLVL.

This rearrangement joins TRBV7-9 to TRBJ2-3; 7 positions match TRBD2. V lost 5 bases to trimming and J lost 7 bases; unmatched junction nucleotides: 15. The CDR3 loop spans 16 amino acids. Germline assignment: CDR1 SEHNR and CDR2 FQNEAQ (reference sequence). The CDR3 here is CASSPVGTGGPNTQYF. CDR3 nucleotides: TGTGCCAGCAGCCCGGTGGGGACGGGAGGCCCAAATACGCAGTATTTT.